These 32 T cell receptor beta chains share one sample of origin, sequenced in a study of shared clonotypes between healthy human individuals. Libraries were prepared by immunoSEQ multiplex PCR; TCRdb keeps only in-frame clonotypes and omits some of them. The sample carries about 2.4 million clones, over 85% recorded once. Specimen: naive CD4+ T cells from PBMCs. Subset noted: CD45RA+ positively selected. These receptor sequences come from a man younger than 35 in good health. Some clones in this sample may be carry-over from other donors' samples.

This rearrangement joins TRBV7-9 to TRBJ2-5; D is possibly TRBD1 (5 bases). Germline lookup yields CDR1 SEHNR and CDR2 FQNEAQ (reference sequence). Trimming pared 5 bases from V and 8 bases from J, leaving 18 bases between. The CDR3 is made up of 14 amino acids. The CDR3 DNA is TGTGCCAGCAGCCTACAGGCGAACCTTGAAACCCAGTACTTC. Translation gives CASSLQANLETQYF.

The rearrangement joins TRBV11-2 to TRBJ1-4; D is undetermined. The germline CDR1 and CDR2 sequences are SGHAT and FQNNGV. V was pared by 3 bases and J by 8 bases, with 10 bases between. This CDR3 comprises 13 residues. The CDR3 bases are TGTGCCAGCAGCTTCACTCGAGGGGAAAAACTGTTTTTT. This codes for CASSFTRGEKLFF.

This chain links TRBV25-1 with TRBJ1-6; unclear D gene. From germline, CDR1 is MGHDK and CDR2 SYGVNS. V was clipped by 4 bases and J by 8 bases, with 12 bases between them. The length of the CDR3 is 14 residues. The CDR3 region is CASSVSGGDSPLHF. In nucleotides, the CDR3 is TGTGCCAGCAGTGTTTCTGGCGGAGATTCACCCCTCCACTTT.

This clone came up once. The chain joins TRBV28 to TRBJ2-7, with 14 bases fitting TRBD2. Per germline, CDR1 MDHEN and CDR2 SYDVKM. The CDR3 is made up of 18 amino acids. The J segment lost 7 bases and the V segment lost 6 bases, leaving 17 bases of the junction unmatched. CDR3 sequence (DNA): TGTGCCAGCAGAACTCCGGGACTAGCGGGAGCGGGGTCTAGGGAGCAGTACTTC. The encoded protein is CASRTPGLAGAGSREQYF.

This sequence joins TRBV7-9 and TRBJ2-7, with 11 bases aligning to TRBD1. The V and J ends lost 5 bases and 6 bases, in that order; junction bases with no gene match: 9. This CDR3 region has 15 residues. Looked up from germline, CDR1 is SEHNR and CDR2 is FQNEAQ (reference sequence). In DNA, the CDR3 is TGTGCCAGCAGCAGATCCGGGACAGGGGGGGCCGAGCAGTACTTC. Protein product: CASSRSGTGGAEQYF.

The chain joins TRBV28 to TRBJ2-2, with D possibly being TRBD1 (5 bases). V gave up 3 bases and J gave up 1 base, with 9 bases separating them. The V gene's germline CDR1 is MDHEN and CDR2 SYDVKM. The length of the CDR3 is 15 residues. CDR3 DNA sequence: TGTGCCAGCAGTTTGGGCAGGGTGAACACCGGGGAGCTGTTTTTT. Translation: CASSLGRVNTGELFF.

The chain recombines TRBV6-4 with TRBJ2-2; TRBD2 might be the D (6 bases). This CDR3 is built from 16 residues. Trimming cost V 6 bases and J 0 bases, with 14 bases left between them. Germline V gene sequence: CDR1 MRHNA, CDR2 SNTAGT. CDR3 protein: CASSRGWEANTGELFF. CDR3 nucleotide sequence: TGTGCCAGCAGCCGTGGGTGGGAGGCGAACACCGGGGAGCTGTTTTTT.

In this sample, this clone turned up once. The chain couples TRBV4-1 to TRBJ2-2; 10 nucleotides line up with TRBD2. The germline CDR1 and CDR2 sequences are MGHRA and YSYEKL. The CDR3 length is 21 residues. J lost 5 bases, V lost 0 bases, and 18 bases had no gene match. The CDR3 loop is CASSQDRNSPVLAGRTGELFF. The CDR3 bases are TGCGCCAGCAGCCAAGATAGGAACAGTCCGGTACTAGCGGGACGGACCGGGGAGCTGTTTTTT.

V gene TRBV11-2 combines with J gene TRBJ1-4; no reliable D call. Germline-derived CDR1 and CDR2 are SGHAT and FQNNGV. Trimming removed 4 bases from V and 5 bases from J, with 11 bases in between. CDR3 length: 14 amino acids. The CDR3 reads CASSSLRRNEKLFF. In DNA form, the CDR3 reads TGTGCCAGCAGCTCCCTTCGCCGGAATGAAAAACTGTTTTTT.

The chain recombines TRBV7-2 with TRBJ1-3; D unclear. Germline values: CDR1 SGHTA, CDR2 FQGNSA. Trimming stripped 2 bases from V and 0 bases from J, with 8 bases between. The CDR3 contains 15 residues. The CDR3 bases are TGTGCCAGCAGCTTAAATCAGCTCTCTGGAAACACCATATATTTT. Its protein product is CASSLNQLSGNTIYF.

The chain recombines TRBV7-3 with TRBJ2-3; 7 nucleotides line up with TRBD2. In germline, CDR1 is SGHTA, CDR2 FQGTGA. This CDR3 comprises 14 residues. The V gene end was trimmed by 2 bases and the J gene end by 6 bases; junction bases not matched to a gene: 5. The CDR3 region has the DNA TGTGCCAGCAGCTTAGGGCGGGAGAAGGATACGCAGTATTTT. It yields the protein CASSLGREKDTQYF.

This clone was observed a single time. The chain joins TRBV5-1 to TRBJ2-3; D not certain. The CDR3 has 16 amino acids. The V gene's germline CDR1 is SGHRS and CDR2 YFSETQ. V lost 0 bases, J lost 0 bases, and 11 bases lay in between. Written as DNA, the CDR3 is TGCGCCAGCAGCTTGGGGCGGCATTCTAGCACAGATACGCAGTATTTT. Encoded protein: CASSLGRHSSTDTQYF. Supplemented by reference TRBV5-1 and TRBJ2-3, the full variable domain reads KAGVTQTPRYLIKTRGQQVTLSCSPISGHRSVSWYQQTPGQGLQFLFEYFSETQRNKGNFPGRFSGRQFSNSRSEMNVSTLELGDSALYLCASSLGRHSSTDTQYFGPGTRLTVL.

About this clone itself: The junction departs from germline at one end; a sequencing error may be responsible. The J gene is TRBJ2-2, the V gene TRBV6-6; possible D gene TRBD2, 5 bases. Per germline, CDR1 MNHNY and CDR2 SVGAGI (reference sequence). The CDR3 spans 15 residues. CDR3 nucleotides: TGTGCCAGCAATTACGGGAAGGCGAACACCGGGGAGCTGTTTTTT. Protein product: CASNYGKANTGELFF.

Concerning this clone: Different DNA sequences within this sample yield the same CDR3. The chain combines TRBV5-1 with TRBJ2-6; the D is unclear. Germline loops: CDR1 SGHRS, CDR2 YFSETQ. The V end was cut by 1 base, the J end by 0 bases, with 5 bases between. The CDR3 runs 15 residues. Here the CDR3 reads CASSLSLSGANVLTF. The CDR3 DNA is TGCGCCAGCAGCTTGTCCCTCTCTGGGGCCAACGTCCTGACTTTC.

This sequence joins TRBV28 and TRBJ1-5; maybe TRBD1 (6 bases). Trimming removed 10 bases from V and 2 bases from J, with 15 bases in between. The CDR3 covers 14 residues. Germline lookup yields CDR1 MDHEN and CDR2 SYDVKM. The CDR3 here is CAIRGPWGNQPQHF. In DNA, the CDR3 is TGTGCCATCAGGGGCCCCTGGGGCAATCAGCCCCAGCATTTT.

V gene TRBV7-2 combines with J gene TRBJ1-1; D may be TRBD1 (6 bases). Trimming left V 1 base short and J 5 bases short, with 11 bases between. The CDR3 has 14 residues. Germline V lookup: CDR1 SGHTA, CDR2 FQGNSA. As DNA, the CDR3 is TGTGCCAGCAGCTTAGTTCCCAGGGGTACTGAAGCTTTCTTT. Protein product: CASSLVPRGTEAFF.

The table lists this clone with a count of one. The J gene is TRBJ1-2, the V gene TRBV4-1; possible D gene TRBD1, 6 bases. This CDR3 contains 16 residues. Germline V lookup: CDR1 MGHRA, CDR2 YSYEKL. V was shortened by 0 bases and J by 4 bases, with 15 bases between the two germline ends. The CDR3 DNA follows: TGCGCCAGCAGCCAAGACGAGGACAGAGGGGTCTATGGCTACACCTTC. Protein sequence: CASSQDEDRGVYGYTF.

Of note for this clone: The same CDR3 also results from other DNA sequences found in this sample. The V call is TRBV28, the J call TRBJ2-5; perhaps TRBD1 as D (6 bases). There are 13 residues in the CDR3. The germline CDR1 and CDR2 sequences are MDHEN and SYDVKM. Trimming stripped 5 bases from V and 5 bases from J, with 12 bases between. CDR3 amino acids: CASSRTGTETQYF. CDR3 DNA sequence: TGTGCCAGCAGTAGAACAGGGACCGAGACCCAGTACTTC. The whole variable domain, filled in from reference TRBV28 and TRBJ2-5, reads DVKVTQSSRYLVKRTGEKVFLECVQDMDHENMFWYRQDPGLGLRLIYFSYDVKMKEKGDIPEGYSVSREKKERFSLILESASTNQTSMYLCASSRTGTETQYFGPGTRLLVL.

J is TRBJ2-1 and V is TRBV18; a possible D gene is TRBD1 (5 bases). This CDR3 contains 13 residues. In germline, CDR1 is KGHSH, CDR2 LQKENI. V was clipped by 3 bases and J by 10 bases, with 13 bases between them. This CDR3 reads CASSPIVDREQFF. The DNA for the CDR3 is TGTGCCAGCTCACCCATTGTAGACAGAGAGCAGTTCTTC.

This clone was detected once. The rearrangement uses TRBV7-6 and TRBJ2-7, with D perhaps matching TRBD2 (5 bases). Germline CDR1 SGHVS, CDR2 FNYEAQ. V was trimmed by 1 base and J by 6 bases, leaving 10 bases between them. The CDR3 has 13 amino acids. CDR3 DNA sequence: TGTGCCAGCAGCTTAGGAGAGGGTGGCGAGCAGTACTTC. It encodes CASSLGEGGEQYF.

With respect to this clone: This sample also contains other DNA sequences that code for the same CDR3. The J gene is TRBJ2-5, the V gene TRBV6-1; D remains ambiguous. This CDR3 has 12 amino acids. The V gene's germline CDR1 is MNHNS and CDR2 SASEGT. The V end was cut by 3 bases, the J end by 4 bases, with 6 bases between. The CDR3 region is CASSEVGETQYF. The DNA of the CDR3 is TGTGCCAGCAGTGAGGTCGGAGAGACCCAGTACTTC.

The rearrangement links TRBV19 to TRBJ2-3, with 7 nucleotides matching TRBD1. The CDR3 consists of 13 residues. V lost 10 bases to trimming and J lost 3 bases; unmatched junction nucleotides: 7. Germline V lookup: CDR1 LNHDA, CDR2 SQIVND (reference sequence). CDR3 nucleotide sequence: TGTGCCACTAAGACAGGGCGGACAGATACGCAGTATTTT. It encodes CATKTGRTDTQYF.

The V and J genes are TRBV6-5 and TRBJ1-1; possible D gene TRBD1, 6 bases. The germline V gene has CDR1 MNHEY and CDR2 SVGAGI. The CDR3 is 15 amino acids. V was pared by 4 bases and J by 3 bases, with 15 bases between. The CDR3 spells CASSSTFRTDTEAFF. CDR3 coding DNA: TGTGCCAGCAGTTCCACCTTTAGGACAGACACTGAAGCTTTCTTT.

This clone has just one count. The chain uses TRBV11-2 and TRBJ2-7, with 7 bases that match TRBD2. Germline loops: CDR1 SGHAT, CDR2 FQNNGV. V shed 0 bases, J shed 4 bases, and the junction held 15 bases outside the gene matches. The CDR3 has 18 amino acids. The CDR3 here is CASSLEPGKGGRTYEQYF. The DNA for the CDR3 is TGTGCCAGCAGCTTAGAGCCCGGAAAAGGCGGGAGAACGTACGAGCAGTACTTC.

V and J are TRBV5-1 and TRBJ2-5; D is undetermined. Looked up from germline, CDR1 is SGHRS and CDR2 is YFSETQ. Trimming stripped 6 bases from V and 5 bases from J, with 17 bases between. CDR3 length: 14 amino acids. The CDR3 DNA is TGCGCCAGCACCCTGACTCTATCCCAGGAGACCCAGTACTTC. Translation: CASTLTLSQETQYF.

This chain uses TRBV5-1 with TRBJ2-1; the D gene is possibly TRBD1 (6 bases). Germline V lookup: CDR1 SGHRS, CDR2 YFSETQ. Trimming stripped 3 bases from V and 7 bases from J, with 26 bases between. The CDR3 loop spans 18 amino acids. CDR3 loop: CASSSMEWAGEFQNEQFF. The CDR3 DNA follows: TGCGCCAGCAGCTCGATGGAGTGGGCAGGGGAGTTTCAGAATGAGCAGTTCTTC. The full variable domain, rest sourced from reference TRBV5-1 and TRBJ2-1, is KAGVTQTPRYLIKTRGQQVTLSCSPISGHRSVSWYQQTPGQGLQFLFEYFSETQRNKGNFPGRFSGRQFSNSRSEMNVSTLELGDSALYLCASSSMEWAGEFQNEQFFGPGTRLTVL.

The chain uses TRBV5-6 and TRBJ1-5; possible D gene TRBD1, 5 bases. Germline CDR1 is SGHDT and CDR2 is YYEEEE. The CDR3 has 13 amino acids. Trimming shortened V by 3 bases and J by 4 bases, and 8 bases separated the two germline ends. The CDR3 DNA reads TGTGCCAGCAGCTCACGGGGGAATCAGCCCCAGCATTTT. Residues: CASSSRGNQPQHF.

V and J are TRBV27 and TRBJ2-2; a weak D match, TRBD1 (5 bases). The germline gives CDR1 MNHEY, CDR2 SMNVEV (reference sequence). The CDR3 is made up of 16 amino acids. The ends were cut back, 0 bases at V and 4 bases at J, with 12 bases in the middle. The CDR3 DNA reads as TGTGCCAGCAGTTTATCGGGCAGGGTAGCCACCGGGGAGCTGTTTTTT. This sequence encodes CASSLSGRVATGELFF.

The chain combines TRBV12-5 with TRBJ2-1; D perhaps matches TRBD1 (6 bases). There are 15 residues in the CDR3. Per the germline V gene, CDR1 is LGHNT and CDR2 is FRNRAP. Trimming took off 6 bases at V and 4 bases at J, with 16 bases between the two ends. This CDR3 is CASGRTGTRYNEQFF. The CDR3 DNA follows: TGTGCTAGTGGCCGAACAGGGACCAGATACAATGAGCAGTTCTTC.

The chain carries TRBV28 and TRBJ2-4, with D possibly matching TRBD2 (7 bases). Per germline, CDR1 MDHEN and CDR2 SYDVKM. V dropped 5 bases and J dropped 8 bases, with 13 bases sitting between them. The length of the CDR3 is 13 residues. CDR3 sequence reads: CASSPGGRDIQYF. CDR3 in DNA: TGTGCCAGCAGTCCCGGGGGGCGGGACATTCAGTACTTC. The full variable domain, in which reference TRBV28 and TRBJ2-4 provide the parts outside the CDR3, is DVKVTQSSRYLVKRTGEKVFLECVQDMDHENMFWYRQDPGLGLRLIYFSYDVKMKEKGDIPEGYSVSREKKERFSLILESASTNQTSMYLCASSPGGRDIQYFGAGTRLSVL.

The DNA of the CDR3 is TGTGCCAGCGGCTCTAGCGGTACCTACGAGCAGTACTTC. Its protein is CASGSSGTYEQYF. The chain uses TRBV7-2 and TRBJ2-7; 7 bases match TRBD2. Germline V lookup: CDR1 SGHTA, CDR2 FQGNSA. Germline trimming cut 8 bases from V and 2 bases from J; bases unmatched to any gene: 6. This CDR3 region has 13 residues.

This rearrangement joins TRBV6-6 to TRBJ1-6; D not certain. V was cut by 4 bases and J by 8 bases, with 12 bases left in between. Germline CDR1 and CDR2: MNHNY and SVGAGI (reference sequence). This CDR3 has 14 residues. Here the CDR3 reads CASSSPAADSPLHF. CDR3 in DNA: TGTGCCAGCAGTTCGCCAGCTGCGGATTCACCCCTCCACTTT.